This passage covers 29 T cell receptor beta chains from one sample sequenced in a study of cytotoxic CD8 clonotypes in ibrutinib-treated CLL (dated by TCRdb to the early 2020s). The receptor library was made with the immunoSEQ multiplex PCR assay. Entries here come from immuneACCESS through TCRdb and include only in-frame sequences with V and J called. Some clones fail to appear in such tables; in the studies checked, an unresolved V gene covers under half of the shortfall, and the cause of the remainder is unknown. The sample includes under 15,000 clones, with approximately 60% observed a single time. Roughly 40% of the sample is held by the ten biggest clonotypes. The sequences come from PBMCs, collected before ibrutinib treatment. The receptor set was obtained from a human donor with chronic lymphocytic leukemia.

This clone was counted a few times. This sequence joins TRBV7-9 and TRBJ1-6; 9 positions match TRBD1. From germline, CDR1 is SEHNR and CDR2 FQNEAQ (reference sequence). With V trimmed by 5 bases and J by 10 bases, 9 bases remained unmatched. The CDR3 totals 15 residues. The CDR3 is CASSTNRDRESPLHF. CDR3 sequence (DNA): TGTGCCAGCAGCACAAACCGGGACAGGGAATCACCCCTCCACTTT.

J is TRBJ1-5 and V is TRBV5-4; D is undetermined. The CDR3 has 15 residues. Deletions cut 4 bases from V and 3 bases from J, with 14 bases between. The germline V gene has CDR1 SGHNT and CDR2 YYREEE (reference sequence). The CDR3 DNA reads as TGTGCCAGCAGCCCGCATGGTTCGGACAATCAGCCCCAGCATTTT. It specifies CASSPHGSDNQPQHF.

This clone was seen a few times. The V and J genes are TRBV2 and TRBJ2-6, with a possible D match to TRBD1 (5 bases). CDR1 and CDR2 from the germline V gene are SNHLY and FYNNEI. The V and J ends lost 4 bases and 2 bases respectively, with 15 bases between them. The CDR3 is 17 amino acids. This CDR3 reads CASSGDSLWAGANVLTF. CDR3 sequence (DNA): TGTGCCAGCAGTGGAGACAGCCTCTGGGCTGGGGCCAACGTCCTGACTTTC.

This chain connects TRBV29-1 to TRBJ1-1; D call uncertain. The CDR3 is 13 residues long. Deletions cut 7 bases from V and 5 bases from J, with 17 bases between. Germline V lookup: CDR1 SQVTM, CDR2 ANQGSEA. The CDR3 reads CSAHALSGTEAFF. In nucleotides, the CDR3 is TGCAGCGCCCATGCCCTGTCGGGGACTGAAGCTTTCTTT.

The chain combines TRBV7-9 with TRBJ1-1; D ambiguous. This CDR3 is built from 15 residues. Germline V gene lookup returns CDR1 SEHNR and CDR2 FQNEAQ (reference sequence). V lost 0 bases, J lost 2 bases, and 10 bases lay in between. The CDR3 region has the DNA TGTGCCAGCAGCTTAGCTAGACACTTAAACACTGAAGCTTTCTTT. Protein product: CASSLARHLNTEAFF.

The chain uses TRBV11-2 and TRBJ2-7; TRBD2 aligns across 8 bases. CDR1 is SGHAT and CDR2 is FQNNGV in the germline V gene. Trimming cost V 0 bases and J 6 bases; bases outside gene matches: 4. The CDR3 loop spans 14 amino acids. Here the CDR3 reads CASSLDRGGREQYF. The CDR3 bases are TGTGCCAGCAGCTTAGATCGGGGGGGCCGCGAGCAGTACTTC.

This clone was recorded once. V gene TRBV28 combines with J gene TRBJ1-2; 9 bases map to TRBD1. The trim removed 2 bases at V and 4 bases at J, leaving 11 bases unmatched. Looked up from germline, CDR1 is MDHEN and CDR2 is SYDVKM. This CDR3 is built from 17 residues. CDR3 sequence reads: CASSLMGQGRVFYGYTF. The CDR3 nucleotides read TGTGCCAGCAGTTTAATGGGACAGGGAAGAGTGTTCTATGGCTACACCTTC.

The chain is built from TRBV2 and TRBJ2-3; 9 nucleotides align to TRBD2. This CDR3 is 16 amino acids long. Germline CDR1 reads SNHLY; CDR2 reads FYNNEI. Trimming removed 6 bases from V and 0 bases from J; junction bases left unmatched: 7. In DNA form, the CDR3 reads TGTGCCAGCAGCGATCTAGCGGGGCTTAGCACAGATACGCAGTATTTT. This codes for CASSDLAGLSTDTQYF. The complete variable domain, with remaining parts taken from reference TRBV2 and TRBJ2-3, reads EPEVTQTPSHQVTQMGQEVILRCVPISNHLYFYWYRQILGQKVEFLVSFYNNEISEKSEIFDDQFSVERPDGSNFTLKIRSTKLEDSAMYFCASSDLAGLSTDTQYFGPGTRLTVL.

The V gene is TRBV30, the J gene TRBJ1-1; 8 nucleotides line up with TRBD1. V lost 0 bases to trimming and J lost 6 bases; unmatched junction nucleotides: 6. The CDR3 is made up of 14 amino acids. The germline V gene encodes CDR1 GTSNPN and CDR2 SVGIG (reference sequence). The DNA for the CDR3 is TGTGCCTGGAGTGTAGGACAGGGAGGTTCTGAAGCTTTCTTT. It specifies CAWSVGQGGSEAFF.

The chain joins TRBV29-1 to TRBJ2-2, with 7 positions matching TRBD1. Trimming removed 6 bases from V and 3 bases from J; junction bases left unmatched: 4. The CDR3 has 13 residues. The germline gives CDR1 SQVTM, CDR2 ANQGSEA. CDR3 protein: CSVRGRYTGELFF. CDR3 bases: TGCAGCGTAAGGGGGCGGTACACCGGGGAGCTGTTTTTT.

This CDR3 reads CASSPPWASTDTQYF. CDR3 coding DNA: TGTGCCAGCTCACCACCTTGGGCTAGCACAGATACGCAGTATTTT. The chain carries TRBV18 and TRBJ2-3, with unresolved D. This CDR3 contains 15 residues. From germline, CDR1 is KGHSH and CDR2 LQKENI. The V end was cut by 0 bases, the J end by 0 bases, with 7 bases between.

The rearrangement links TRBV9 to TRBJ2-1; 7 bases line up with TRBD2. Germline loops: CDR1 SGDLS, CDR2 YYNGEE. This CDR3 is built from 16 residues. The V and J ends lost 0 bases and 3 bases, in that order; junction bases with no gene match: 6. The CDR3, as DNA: TGTGCCAGCAGCGTAGCTCCAGCGGGGAACTACAATGAGCAGTTCTTC. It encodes CASSVAPAGNYNEQFF.

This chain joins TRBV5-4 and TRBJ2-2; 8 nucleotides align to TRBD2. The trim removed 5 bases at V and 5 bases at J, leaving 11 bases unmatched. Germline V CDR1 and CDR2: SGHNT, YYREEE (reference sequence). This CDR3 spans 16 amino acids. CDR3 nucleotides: TGTGCCAGCAGTTTGCCGGGACTAGGGGGGACCGGGGAGCTGTTTTTT. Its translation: CASSLPGLGGTGELFF.

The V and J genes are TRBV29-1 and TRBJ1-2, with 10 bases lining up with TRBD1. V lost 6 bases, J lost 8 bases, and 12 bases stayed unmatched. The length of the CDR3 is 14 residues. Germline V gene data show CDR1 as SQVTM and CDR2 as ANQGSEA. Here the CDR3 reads CSVAWDRGSSGYTF. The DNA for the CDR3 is TGCAGCGTGGCCTGGGACAGGGGAAGCAGCGGCTACACCTTC.

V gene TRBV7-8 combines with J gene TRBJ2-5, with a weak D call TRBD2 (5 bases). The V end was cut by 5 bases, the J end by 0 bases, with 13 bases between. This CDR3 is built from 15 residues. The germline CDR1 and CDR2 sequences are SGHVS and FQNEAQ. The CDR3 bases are TGTGCCAGCAGCCCCGGTGGAGGAGACCAAGAGACCCAGTACTTC. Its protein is CASSPGGGDQETQYF. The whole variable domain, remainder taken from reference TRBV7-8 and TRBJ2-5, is GAGVSQSPRYKVAKRGQDVALRCDPISGHVSLFWYQQALGQGPEFLTYFQNEAQLDKSGLPSDRFFAERPEGSVSTLKIQRTQQEDSAVYLCASSPGGGDQETQYFGPGTRLLVL.

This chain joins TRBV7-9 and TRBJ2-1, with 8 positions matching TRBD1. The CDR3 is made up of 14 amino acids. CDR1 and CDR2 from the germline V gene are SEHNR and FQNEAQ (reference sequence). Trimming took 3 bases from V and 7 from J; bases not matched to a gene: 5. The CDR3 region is CASSLGRTGNEQFF. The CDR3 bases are TGTGCCAGCAGCTTGGGTCGGACAGGGAATGAGCAGTTCTTC.

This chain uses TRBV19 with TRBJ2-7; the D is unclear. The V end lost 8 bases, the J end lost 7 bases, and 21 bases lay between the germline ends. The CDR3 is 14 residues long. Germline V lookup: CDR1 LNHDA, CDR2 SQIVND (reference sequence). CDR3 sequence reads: CASSSRTGPTEQYF. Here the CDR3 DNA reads TGTGCCAGTTCATCCAGAACCGGTCCTACTGAGCAGTACTTC.

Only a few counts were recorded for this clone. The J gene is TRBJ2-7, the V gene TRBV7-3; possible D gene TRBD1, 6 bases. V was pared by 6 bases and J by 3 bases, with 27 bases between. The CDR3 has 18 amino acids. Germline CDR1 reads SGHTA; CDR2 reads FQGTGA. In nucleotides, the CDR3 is TGTGCCAGCAGTCCGGACCCCCAGGGGCCTCACCCTATCTACGAGCAGTACTTC. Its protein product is CASSPDPQGPHPIYEQYF.

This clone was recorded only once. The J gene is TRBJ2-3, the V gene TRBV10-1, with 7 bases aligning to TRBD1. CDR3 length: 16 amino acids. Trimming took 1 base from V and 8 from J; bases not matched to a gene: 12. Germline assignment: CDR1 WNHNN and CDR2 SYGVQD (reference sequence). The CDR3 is CASSEWDSLQGVTQYF. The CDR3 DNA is TGCGCCAGCAGTGAGTGGGACAGCCTCCAGGGAGTTACGCAGTATTTT.

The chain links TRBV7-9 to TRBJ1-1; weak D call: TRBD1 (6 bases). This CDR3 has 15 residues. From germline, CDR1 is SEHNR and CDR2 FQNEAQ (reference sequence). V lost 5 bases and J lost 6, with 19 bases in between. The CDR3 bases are TGTGCCAGCAGCCCTCGACAGGACTCGAGCGCTGAAGCTTTCTTT. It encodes CASSPRQDSSAEAFF. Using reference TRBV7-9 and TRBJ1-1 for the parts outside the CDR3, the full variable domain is DTGVSQNPRHKITKRGQNVTFRCDPISEHNRLYWYRQTLGQGPEFLTYFQNEAQLEKSRLLSDRFSAERPKGSFSTLEIQRTEQGDSAMYLCASSPRQDSSAEAFFGQGTRLTVV.

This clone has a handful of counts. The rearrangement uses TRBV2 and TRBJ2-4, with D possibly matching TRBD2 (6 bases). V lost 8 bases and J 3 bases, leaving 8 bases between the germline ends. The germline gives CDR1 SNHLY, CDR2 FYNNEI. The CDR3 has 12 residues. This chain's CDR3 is CASAGYKNIQYF. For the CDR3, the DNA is TGTGCCAGCGCGGGGTACAAAAACATTCAGTACTTC.

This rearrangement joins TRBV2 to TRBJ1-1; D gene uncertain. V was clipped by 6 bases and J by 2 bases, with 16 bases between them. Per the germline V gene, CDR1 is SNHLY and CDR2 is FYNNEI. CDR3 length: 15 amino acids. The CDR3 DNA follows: TGTGCCAGCAGCAGGACCCGAAGCGATAACACTGAAGCTTTCTTT. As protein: CASSRTRSDNTEAFF.

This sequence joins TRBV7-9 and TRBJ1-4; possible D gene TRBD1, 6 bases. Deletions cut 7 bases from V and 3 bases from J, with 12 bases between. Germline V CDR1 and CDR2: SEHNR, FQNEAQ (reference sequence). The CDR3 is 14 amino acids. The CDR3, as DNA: TGTGCCAGCACTCTGCAGGGGTCTAATGAAAAACTGTTTTTT. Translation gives CASTLQGSNEKLFF. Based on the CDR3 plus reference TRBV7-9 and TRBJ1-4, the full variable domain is DTGVSQNPRHKITKRGQNVTFRCDPISEHNRLYWYRQTLGQGPEFLTYFQNEAQLEKSRLLSDRFSAERPKGSFSTLEIQRTEQGDSAMYLCASTLQGSNEKLFFGSGTQLSVL.

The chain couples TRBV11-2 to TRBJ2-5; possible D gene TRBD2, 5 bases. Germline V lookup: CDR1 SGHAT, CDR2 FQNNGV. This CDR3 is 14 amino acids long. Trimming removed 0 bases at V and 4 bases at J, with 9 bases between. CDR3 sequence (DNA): TGTGCCAGCAGCTTAGATCCCGGGGTAGAGACCCAGTACTTC. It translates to CASSLDPGVETQYF.

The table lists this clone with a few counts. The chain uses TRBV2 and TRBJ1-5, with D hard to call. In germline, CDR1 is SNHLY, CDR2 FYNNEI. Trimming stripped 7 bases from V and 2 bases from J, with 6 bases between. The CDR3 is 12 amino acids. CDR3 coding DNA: TGTGCCAGCACTGGGGGCAATCAGCCCCAGCATTTT. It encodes CASTGGNQPQHF.

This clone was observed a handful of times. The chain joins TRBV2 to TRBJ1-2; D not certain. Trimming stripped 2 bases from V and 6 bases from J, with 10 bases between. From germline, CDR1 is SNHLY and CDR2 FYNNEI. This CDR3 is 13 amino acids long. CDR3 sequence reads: CASSERSGDGYTF. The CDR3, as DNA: TGTGCCAGCAGTGAAAGGTCAGGTGATGGCTACACCTTC.

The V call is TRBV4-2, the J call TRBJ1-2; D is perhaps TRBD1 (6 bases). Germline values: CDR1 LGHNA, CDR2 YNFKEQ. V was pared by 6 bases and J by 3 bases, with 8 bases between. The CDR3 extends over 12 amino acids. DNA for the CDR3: TGTGCCAGCAGAGCAGGGGACTATGGCTACACCTTC. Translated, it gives CASRAGDYGYTF.

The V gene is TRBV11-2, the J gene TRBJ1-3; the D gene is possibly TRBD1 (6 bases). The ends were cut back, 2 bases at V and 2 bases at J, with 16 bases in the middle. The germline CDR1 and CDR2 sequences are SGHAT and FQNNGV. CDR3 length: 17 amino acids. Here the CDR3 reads CASSLLPGGSTGNTIYF. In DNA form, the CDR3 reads TGTGCCAGCAGCTTACTCCCTGGGGGCAGCACTGGAAACACCATATATTTT.

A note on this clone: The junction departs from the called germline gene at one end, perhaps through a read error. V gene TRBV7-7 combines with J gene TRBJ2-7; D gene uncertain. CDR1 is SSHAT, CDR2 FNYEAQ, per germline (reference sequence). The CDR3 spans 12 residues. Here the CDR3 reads CASSSPQGEQYF. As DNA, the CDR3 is TGTGCTAGCAGCTCCCCCCAAGGCGAGCAGTACTTC.